These 21 T cell receptor beta chains share one sample of origin, sequenced in a study of blood T cell repertoires in COVID-19. Clones were read by immunoSEQ multiplex PCR, and TCRdb kept only the in-frame ones, dropping some. The sample contains 60,000 to 75,000 clones, more than 75% of which appear only once. The sample comprised peripheral blood. All receptors derive from a human donor in a cohort sampled during active COVID-19.

The chain couples TRBV19 to TRBJ2-1, with D unresolved. Trimming shortened V by 1 base and J by 7 bases, and 8 bases separated the two germline ends. The V gene's germline CDR1 is LNHDA and CDR2 SQIVND (reference sequence). The CDR3 runs 13 residues. This CDR3 is CASSIGNGNEQFF. Here the CDR3 DNA reads TGTGCCAGTAGTATAGGTAACGGTAATGAGCAGTTCTTC. The whole variable domain, filled in from reference TRBV19 and TRBJ2-1, reads DGGITQSPKYLFRKEGQNVTLSCEQNLNHDAMYWYRQDPGQGLRLIYYSQIVNDFQKGDIAEGYSVSREKKESFPLTVTSAQKNPTAFYLCASSIGNGNEQFFGPGTRLTVL.

The chain is built from TRBV5-1 and TRBJ2-5, with a possible D match to TRBD2 (6 bases). The CDR3 extends over 16 amino acids. In germline, CDR1 is SGHRS, CDR2 YFSETQ. V lost 0 bases, J lost 1 base, and 13 bases lay in between. CDR3 residues: CASSLEGRGTQETQYF. CDR3 sequence (DNA): TGCGCCAGCAGCTTGGAGGGGCGGGGAACCCAAGAGACCCAGTACTTC.

The chain carries TRBV4-2 and TRBJ2-2; 10 nucleotides match TRBD2. Germline trimming cut 0 bases from V and 7 bases from J; bases unmatched to any gene: 14. This CDR3 has 19 residues. Germline CDR1 reads LGHNA; CDR2 reads YNFKEQ. CDR3 loop: CASSQEGGRASGSYGELFF. CDR3 in DNA: TGTGCCAGCAGCCAAGAAGGCGGTCGGGCTAGCGGGAGTTACGGGGAGCTGTTTTTT.

The chain is built from TRBV11-2 and TRBJ2-3, with 7 bases aligning to TRBD2. V dropped 1 base and J dropped 0; count of bases not matched to a gene: 10. Germline assignment: CDR1 SGHAT and CDR2 FQNNGV. CDR3 length: 18 amino acids. CDR3 nucleotides: TGTGCCAGCAGCTTAGGGGGCCGGGCGGGAGCTAGCACAGATACGCAGTATTTT. It yields the protein CASSLGGRAGASTDTQYF. Full variable domain (outside the CDR3, taken from reference TRBV11-2 and TRBJ2-3): EAGVAQSPRYKIIEKRQSVAFWCNPISGHATLYWYQQILGQGPKLLIQFQNNGVVDDSQLPKDRFSAERLKGVDSTLKIQPAKLEDSAVYLCASSLGGRAGASTDTQYFGPGTRLTVL.

The chain links TRBV6-5 to TRBJ2-5; 10 nucleotides match TRBD2. Trimming cost V 6 bases and J 1 base; bases outside gene matches: 2. This CDR3 region has 14 residues. The germline gives CDR1 MNHEY, CDR2 SVGAGI. CDR3 nucleotide sequence: TGTGCCAGCAGACTAGCGGGAATCCAAGAGACCCAGTACTTC. As protein: CASRLAGIQETQYF.

The genes are TRBV5-1 and TRBJ2-5, with 9 bases that match TRBD1. Germline loops: CDR1 SGHRS, CDR2 YFSETQ. V lost 2 bases, J lost 3 bases, and 2 bases stayed unmatched. The CDR3 spans 14 residues. The CDR3 DNA reads as TGCGCCAGCAGCTTCGGGACAGGGAAAGAGACCCAGTACTTC. As protein: CASSFGTGKETQYF. Together with reference TRBV5-1 and TRBJ2-5, the CDR3 gives the full variable domain: KAGVTQTPRYLIKTRGQQVTLSCSPISGHRSVSWYQQTPGQGLQFLFEYFSETQRNKGNFPGRFSGRQFSNSRSEMNVSTLELGDSALYLCASSFGTGKETQYFGPGTRLLVL.

The chain combines TRBV28 with TRBJ1-2; 8 bases line up with TRBD1. Germline CDR1 reads MDHEN; CDR2 reads SYDVKM. J gave up 2 bases and V 5 bases, and 7 bases lay outside the gene matches. The CDR3 loop spans 15 amino acids. The chain's CDR3 is CASSAGTGENYGYTF. The DNA of the CDR3 is TGTGCCAGCAGTGCCGGGACAGGCGAAAACTATGGCTACACCTTC.

This clone was seen once. The chain is built from TRBV30 and TRBJ2-5; possibly TRBD2 for D (5 bases). V gave up 1 base and J gave up 5 bases, with 8 bases separating them. CDR3 length: 12 amino acids. The germline V gene encodes CDR1 GTSNPN and CDR2 SVGIG (reference sequence). The CDR3 DNA is TGTGCCTGGAGTGGAGGGATGGAGACCCAGTACTTC. It translates to CAWSGGMETQYF.

The J gene is TRBJ2-7, the V gene TRBV6-5; D perhaps matches TRBD2 (5 bases). The germline V gene encodes CDR1 MNHEY and CDR2 SVGAGI. This CDR3 is built from 15 residues. V lost 6 bases, J lost 1 base, and 16 bases lay in between. The DNA for the CDR3 is TGTGCCAGCAGCCCCGGTGGCGGGTCTTCCTACGAGCAGTACTTC. Encoded protein: CASSPGGGSSYEQYF.

The chain recombines TRBV24-1 with TRBJ2-3; weak D call: TRBD1 (6 bases). Per germline, CDR1 KGHDR and CDR2 SFDVKD. The CDR3 is made up of 16 amino acids. Trimming removed 3 bases at V and 0 bases at J, with 12 bases between. DNA for the CDR3: TGTGCCACCAGTGATCCCACGACAGGCAGCACAGATACGCAGTATTTT. It translates to CATSDPTTGSTDTQYF.

The genes are TRBV19 and TRBJ1-5, with TRBD1 matching over 7 bases. This CDR3 is built from 15 residues. The ends lost 7 bases at V and 3 bases at J; junction bases unmatched: 9. Germline CDR1 and CDR2: LNHDA and SQIVND (reference sequence). CDR3 region: CASTFGGGFNQPQHF. In DNA form, the CDR3 reads TGTGCCAGTACCTTCGGAGGGGGCTTCAATCAGCCCCAGCATTTT. The full variable domain, completed using reference TRBV19 and TRBJ1-5, is DGGITQSPKYLFRKEGQNVTLSCEQNLNHDAMYWYRQDPGQGLRLIYYSQIVNDFQKGDIAEGYSVSREKKESFPLTVTSAQKNPTAFYLCASTFGGGFNQPQHFGDGTRLSIL.

The chain carries TRBV5-8 and TRBJ1-5, with 7 nucleotides matching TRBD1. The V segment lost 4 bases and the J segment 5 bases; nucleotides outside the gene matches: 3. Germline V lookup: CDR1 SGHTS, CDR2 YDEGEE. The CDR3 extends over 13 amino acids. Here the CDR3 DNA reads TGTGCCAGCAGCACGGGACAGTATCAGCCCCAGCATTTT. Translated, it gives CASSTGQYQPQHF.

The rearrangement uses TRBV7-2 and TRBJ2-1, with 7 bases lining up with TRBD2. The trim removed 5 bases at V and 8 bases at J, leaving 6 bases unmatched. This CDR3 contains 13 residues. The germline V gene encodes CDR1 SGHTA and CDR2 FQGNSA. CDR3 bases: TGTGCCAGCAGCCGCCGGAGCGGGGATGAGCAGTTCTTC. Amino acids: CASSRRSGDEQFF.

The rearrangement uses TRBV5-1 and TRBJ1-1, with D possibly being TRBD1 (5 bases). The germline gives CDR1 SGHRS, CDR2 YFSETQ. CDR3 length: 13 amino acids. The V gene lost 7 bases and the J gene lost 0 bases, with 10 bases spanning the gap. The DNA of the CDR3 is TGCGCCAGCGGCGACAGTATGAACACTGAAGCTTTCTTT. This codes for CASGDSMNTEAFF.

The chain recombines TRBV7-2 with TRBJ2-7, with 9 bases lining up with TRBD1. CDR1 SGHTA and CDR2 FQGNSA come from the germline V gene. The junction had 4 bases not matched to a gene; V was cut back by 3 bases and J by 4 bases. This CDR3 contains 14 residues. This CDR3 reads CASSLEGQGYEQYF. CDR3 bases: TGTGCCAGCAGCTTGGAGGGACAGGGATACGAGCAGTACTTC. Full variable domain (missing parts from reference TRBV7-2 and TRBJ2-7): GAGVSQSPSNKVTEKGKDVELRCDPISGHTALYWYRQSLGQGLEFLIYFQGNSAPDKSGLPSDRFSAERTGGSVSTLTIQRTQQEDSAVYLCASSLEGQGYEQYFGPGTRLTVT.

The V call is TRBV7-9, the J call TRBJ1-1, with D possibly being TRBD1 (5 bases). V dropped 0 bases and J dropped 4 bases, with 9 bases sitting between them. This CDR3 has 14 residues. From germline, CDR1 is SEHNR and CDR2 FQNEAQ (reference sequence). Here the CDR3 reads CASSLAIGGTEAFF. The CDR3 nucleotides read TGTGCCAGCAGCTTAGCTATCGGGGGCACTGAAGCTTTCTTT.

This rearrangement joins TRBV18 to TRBJ1-5; possibly TRBD1 for D (5 bases). The CDR3 is made up of 14 amino acids. V gave up 0 bases and J gave up 9 bases, with 12 bases separating them. Germline loops: CDR1 KGHSH, CDR2 LQKENI. CDR3 sequence reads: CASSPPGAWAPQHF. CDR3 DNA sequence: TGTGCCAGCTCACCACCAGGGGCCTGGGCGCCCCAGCATTTT.

This chain joins TRBV24-1 and TRBJ2-1, with 10 bases identical to TRBD2. The CDR3 consists of 21 residues. Germline V gives CDR1 KGHDR, CDR2 SFDVKD. Trimming removed 4 bases from V and 7 bases from J; junction bases left unmatched: 24. CDR3 sequence (DNA): TGTGCCACCAGTGAGTCCTCGGGGGGCCAGCGGGAGGGCCTCAGGGGGAATGAGCAGTTCTTC. It yields the protein CATSESSGGQREGLRGNEQFF.

The V call is TRBV5-8, the J call TRBJ2-1; 13 bases map to TRBD2. Germline CDR1 is SGHTS and CDR2 is YDEGEE. This CDR3 region has 15 residues. J gave up 8 bases and V 4 bases, and 6 bases lay outside the gene matches. The CDR3 here is CASSRTSGSRDEQFF. DNA of the CDR3: TGTGCCAGCAGCCGGACTAGCGGGAGTCGGGATGAGCAGTTCTTC.

This sequence joins TRBV27 and TRBJ2-1; 11 bases align to TRBD2. The V segment lost 7 bases and the J segment 7 bases; nucleotides outside the gene matches: 15. CDR1 is MNHEY, CDR2 SMNVEV, per germline (reference sequence). This CDR3 has 17 amino acids. In DNA, the CDR3 is TGTGCCAGCACCACCCTAATAGCGGGAGGGCCGAGTAATGAGCAGTTCTTC. It is translated as CASTTLIAGGPSNEQFF.

V is TRBV28 and J is TRBJ2-1; 7 bases match TRBD2. From germline, CDR1 is MDHEN and CDR2 SYDVKM. Unmatched junction bases numbered 20, after V lost 10 bases and J lost 8 bases. CDR3 length: 16 amino acids. The CDR3 loop is CAISSRVAGALDEQFF. The DNA of the CDR3 is TGTGCCATTTCGTCCCGGGTCGCGGGAGCGTTGGATGAGCAGTTCTTC.